This is a list of T cell receptor beta chains from one sample in a study of regulatory T cells in long-lasting Graves disease. TCRdb re-derived calls from the multiplex PCR reads in MiXCR, one entry per CDR3 protein. The data contain approximately 400,000 distinct CDR3 sequences, 14% to 15% of them singletons. This sample was also put to use in a study of T cells in Graves' hyperthyroidism and ophthalmopathy.

The sample was peripheral blood mononuclear cells (PBMCs), taken at new diagnosis, from a patient treated with antithyroid drugs. These receptors were obtained from a woman under 40 with Graves disease. CDR3s include the opening cysteine and the closing phenylalanine or tryptophan. D genes are given only for firm matches. A row's size may be missing; if present it is once, few, many or a size class.

DNA: TGTGCCAGCAGTGAACGTTCCAATGAGCAGTTCTTC
CDR3: CASSERSNEQFF
length: 12
size: many
V: TRBV25-1
D: .
J: TRBJ2-1

DNA: TGCAGTGCTTCAACAATAGCGGGAGTCGCCTACGAGCAGTACTTC
CDR3: CSASTIAGVAYEQYF
length: 15
size: .
V: TRBV20-1
D: TRBD2
J: TRBJ2-7

DNA: TGTGCCAGCTCCCTGACAGGGGGCAATCAGCCCCAGCATTTT
CDR3: CASSLTGGNQPQHF
length: 14
size: many
V: TRBV12-3/TRBV12-4
D: TRBD1
J: TRBJ1-5

DNA: TGTGCCAGCAGTCCCGGGACAGGGATCGGTTCACCCCTCCACTTT
CDR3: CASSPGTGIGSPLHF
length: 15
size: .
V: TRBV28
D: TRBD1
J: TRBJ1-6

DNA: TGTGCCAGCAGCCTGGGTAGCGGGGGCTCCTACAATGAGCAGTTCTTC
CDR3: CASSLGSGGSYNEQFF
length: 16
size: many
V: TRBV7-9
D: TRBD2
J: TRBJ2-1

DNA: TGTGCCACCAGCAGAGATCCCCCGAGAGAGTCCCTCCACTTT
CDR3: CATSRDPPRESLHF
length: 14
size: .
V: TRBV15
D: .
J: TRBJ1-6

DNA: TGTGCCAGTAGTATAGAAGGACAGCCCACTAATGGCTACACCTTC
CDR3: CASSIEGQPTNGYTF
length: 15
size: .
V: TRBV19
D: .
J: TRBJ1-2

DNA: TGCAGTGCTACCGGGACTAGCGTCTATGAGCAGTTCTTC
CDR3: CSATGTSVYEQFF
length: 13
size: .
V: TRBV20-1
D: TRBD2
J: TRBJ2-1

DNA: TGCAGTGCGGGGGAGGGGAACACTGAAGCTTTCTTT
CDR3: CSAGEGNTEAFF
length: 12
size: few
V: TRBV20-1
D: .
J: TRBJ1-1

DNA: TGTGCCAGCAGTCAAGACAGGGGTAGCAATCAGCCCCAGCATTTT
CDR3: CASSQDRGSNQPQHF
length: 15
size: many
V: TRBV2
D: TRBD1
J: TRBJ1-5

DNA: TGTGCCAGCAGCTTGGGGACAGCGGTTTCACCCCTCCACTTT
CDR3: CASSLGTAVSPLHF
length: 14
size: few
V: TRBV5-6
D: .
J: TRBJ1-6

DNA: TGTGCCAGCAGCCACGGGGGAGCTGGTGAGACCCAGTACTTC
CDR3: CASSHGGAGETQYF
length: 14
size: .
V: TRBV4-2
D: .
J: TRBJ2-5

DNA: TGTGCCAGCAGTTTATACAGCCCTACGTCGGGCAGTAGAACAGATACGCAGTATTTT
CDR3: CASSLYSPTSGSRTDTQYF
length: 19
size: many
V: TRBV28
D: .
J: TRBJ2-3

DNA: TGTGCCAGCAGCTTAGGGACGGCCGATTTTGATGAGCAGTTCTTC
CDR3: CASSLGTADFDEQFF
length: 15
size: many
V: TRBV7-3
D: .
J: TRBJ2-1

DNA: TGCGCCAGCAGCCCCGAGGGGGGACAGGGAGAAAAACTGTTTTTT
CDR3: CASSPEGGQGEKLFF
length: 15
size: .
V: TRBV5-1
D: TRBD1
J: TRBJ1-4

DNA: TGCGCCAGCAGCTCCCTGACGGGGAATGAGCAGTTCTTC
CDR3: CASSSLTGNEQFF
length: 13
size: many
V: TRBV5-1
D: .
J: TRBJ2-1